This T cell receptor beta chain was captured by sequencing in a study of cytomegalovirus exposure and HLA in healthy donors. A remark on this clone: The antigen remains unidentified.

Germline loops: CDR1 SGDLS, CDR2 YYNGEE. CDR3 length equals 15 residues. V was trimmed by 4 bases and J by 1 base, leaving 14 bases between them. PCR involved 60 Vbeta and 13 Jbeta primers. Sequenced by immunoSEQ multiplex PCR; TCRdb stores in-frame clones only, minus some. This table lists 100,000 to 150,000 clones. Study conclusions and caveats: Reports showed the classifier diagnosing cytomegalovirus status with high specificity and sensitivity. Another analysis was done later, and it associated approximately 18,000 TCR beta sequences with HLA alleles at 0.05 false discovery rate.

This chain links TRBV9 with TRBJ1-2; D perhaps matches TRBD1 (5 bases). The sequenced sample consisted of PBMCs. The TCR comes from a man aged 18 to 29 in good health and CMV-seronegative. The CDR3 DNA sequence: TGTGCCAGCAGCCCTCGGGTGGGGGGTAACTATGGCTACACCTTC. This encodes CASSPRVGGNYGYTF. The variable domain in full, completed from reference TRBV9 and TRBJ1-2, reads DSGVTQTPKHLITATGQRVTLRCSPRSGDLSVYWYQQSLDQGLQFLIQYYNGEERAKGNILERFSAQQFPDLHSELNLSSLELGDSALYFCASSPRVGGNYGYTFGSGTRLTVV.